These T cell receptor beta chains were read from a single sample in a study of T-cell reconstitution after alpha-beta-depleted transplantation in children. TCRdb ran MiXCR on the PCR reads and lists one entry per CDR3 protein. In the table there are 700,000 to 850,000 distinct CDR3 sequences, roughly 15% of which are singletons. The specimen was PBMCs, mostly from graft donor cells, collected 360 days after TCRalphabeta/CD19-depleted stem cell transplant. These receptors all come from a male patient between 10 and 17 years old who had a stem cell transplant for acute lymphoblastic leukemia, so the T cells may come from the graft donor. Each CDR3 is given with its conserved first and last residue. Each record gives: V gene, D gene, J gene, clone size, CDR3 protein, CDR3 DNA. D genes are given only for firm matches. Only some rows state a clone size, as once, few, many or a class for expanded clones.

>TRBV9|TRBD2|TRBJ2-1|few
CASSVVSGGHNEQFF
TGTGCCAGCAGCGTAGTTTCGGGAGGGCACAATGAGCAGTTCTTC
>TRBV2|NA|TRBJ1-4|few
CASRDTAREGEKLFF
TGTGCCAGCCGCGATACGGCCAGGGAAGGTGAAAAACTGTTTTTT
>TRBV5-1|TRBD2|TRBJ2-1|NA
CASSQTRGSSYNEQFF
TGCGCCAGCAGTCAAACGCGCGGGAGCTCCTACAATGAGCAGTTCTTC
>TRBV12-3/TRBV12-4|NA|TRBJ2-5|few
CASSLFRGPQETQYF
TGTGCCAGCAGTTTATTCAGGGGACCCCAAGAGACCCAGTACTTC
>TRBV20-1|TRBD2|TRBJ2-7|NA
CCARPLWETSGAPYEQYF
TGCTGTGCTAGACCTCTCTGGGAGACTAGCGGGGCCCCCTACGAGCAGTACTTC
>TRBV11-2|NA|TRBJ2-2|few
CASSRGGPRAGELFF
TGTGCCAGCAGCCGAGGGGGGCCCCGGGCCGGGGAGCTGTTTTTT
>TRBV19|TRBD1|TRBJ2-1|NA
CASSAPGQGANEQFF
TGTGCCAGTAGTGCCCCGGGACAGGGGGCGAATGAGCAGTTCTTC
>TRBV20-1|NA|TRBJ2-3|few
CSARAAGLSTDTQYF
TGCAGTGCTAGAGCGGCAGGGTTAAGCACAGATACGCAGTATTTT
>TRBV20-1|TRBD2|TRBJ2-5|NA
CSALSGGTQLQETQYF
TGCAGTGCCTTATCGGGGGGGACACAGCTTCAAGAGACCCAGTACTTC
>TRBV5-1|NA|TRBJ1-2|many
CASSLKDGQAYGYTF
TGCGCCAGCAGCTTGAAGGACGGCCAGGCCTATGGCTACACCTTC
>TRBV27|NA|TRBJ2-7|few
CASSRGFGTYEQYF
TGTGCCAGTAGCAGGGGATTCGGAACCTACGAGCAGTACTTC
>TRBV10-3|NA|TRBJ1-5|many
CAISEPDTNQPQHF
TGTGCCATCAGTGAGCCGGACACCAATCAGCCCCAGCATTTT
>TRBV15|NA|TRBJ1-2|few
CATSREGWNYGYTF
TGTGCCACCAGCAGAGAAGGATGGAACTATGGCTACACCTTC
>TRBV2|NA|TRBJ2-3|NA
CASYRGLILADTQYF
TGTGCCAGTTACCGTGGTCTGATCCTTGCAGATACGCAGTATTTT
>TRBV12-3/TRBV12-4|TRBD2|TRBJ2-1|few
CASSSEGGLAGVGQFF
TGTGCCAGCAGTTCCGAAGGGGGACTAGCGGGAGTCGGGCAGTTCTTC
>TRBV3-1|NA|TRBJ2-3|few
CASSPMVAMSDTQYF
TGTGCCAGCAGCCCCATGGTAGCGATGTCAGATACGCAGTATTTT
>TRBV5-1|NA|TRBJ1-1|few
CASSLFEGNTEAFF
TGCGCCAGCAGCTTGTTCGAGGGGAACACTGAAGCTTTCTTT